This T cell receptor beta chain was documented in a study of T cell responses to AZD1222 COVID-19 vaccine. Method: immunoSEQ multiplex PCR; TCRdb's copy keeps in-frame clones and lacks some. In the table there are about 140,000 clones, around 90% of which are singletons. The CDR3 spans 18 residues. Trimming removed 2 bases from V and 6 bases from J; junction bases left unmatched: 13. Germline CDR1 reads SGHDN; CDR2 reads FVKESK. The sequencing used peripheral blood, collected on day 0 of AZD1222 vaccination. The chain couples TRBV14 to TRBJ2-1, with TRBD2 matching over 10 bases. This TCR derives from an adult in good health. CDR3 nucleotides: TGTGCCAGCAGCCAATTCCCCACAGCGGGAGGGAGGTCCAATGAGCAGTTCTTC. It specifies CASSQFPTAGGRSNEQFF.